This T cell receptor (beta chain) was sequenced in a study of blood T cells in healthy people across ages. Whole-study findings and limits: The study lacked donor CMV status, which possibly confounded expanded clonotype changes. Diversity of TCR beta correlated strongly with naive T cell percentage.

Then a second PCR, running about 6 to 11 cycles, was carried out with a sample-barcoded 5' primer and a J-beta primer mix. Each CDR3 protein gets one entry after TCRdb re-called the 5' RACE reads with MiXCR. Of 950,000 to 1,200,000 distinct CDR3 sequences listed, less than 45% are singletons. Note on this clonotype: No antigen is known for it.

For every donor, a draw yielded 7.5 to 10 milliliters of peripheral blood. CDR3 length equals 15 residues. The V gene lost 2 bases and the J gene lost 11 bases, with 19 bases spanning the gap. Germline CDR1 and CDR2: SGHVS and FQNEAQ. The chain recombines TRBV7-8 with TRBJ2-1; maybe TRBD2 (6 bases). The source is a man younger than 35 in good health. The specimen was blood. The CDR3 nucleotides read TGTGCCAGCAGCTTACGGAGGGGTACGACAATGAAGCAGTTCTTC. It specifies CASSLRRGTTMKQFF.